Described below is a single TCR beta chain sequence and its context. Its antigen is not known. These data originate in a study of tumor-infiltrating lymphocytes in primary liver carcinoma. Study results and limitations: Just around 8-24% of top clones spanned all five tumor regions. Top-250-clone fractions were significantly higher in tumors than in blood (p = 0.039).

Taking about 20-31 mg of unsorted bulk tissue, the authors co-extracted RNA and DNA. More than 80% viable tumor cells made up every tumor sample. CDR1 and CDR2 from the germline V gene are LGHNA and YSLEER. V dropped 10 bases and J dropped 4 bases, with 23 bases sitting between them. This CDR3 has 16 residues. TCR beta cDNA was prepared out of about 510 ng total RNA by means of a constant-region primer. ARM-PCR, slightly modified, supplied the TCR beta libraries through three nested multiplex PCR rounds. TRBV1-TRBV30 forward primers paired with a C-beta reverse primer were used in the first two PCR rounds, which ran approximately 10 cycles each. One entry per CDR3 protein results from TCRdb running MiXCR on the multiplex PCR reads. The sample has fewer than 200,000 distinct CDR3 sequences, around four fifths seen once; the top ten hold around 18%.

The V and J genes are TRBV4-3 and TRBJ2-1; D uncertain. The sample comprised tumor tissue from primary liver carcinoma. The origin of this receptor is a man aged 35 to 55 with primary liver carcinoma and hepatitis B virus infection. The CDR3 sequence: CANTQDPYSEYNEQFF. The CDR3 DNA reads as TGCGCCAACACTCAAGATCCCTACTCAGAATACAATGAGCAGTTCTTC.